Sequencing of this T cell receptor (beta chain) was carried out in a study of CD4 and CD8 cells across lung adenocarcinoma regions. TCRdb re-analysed the PCR reads in MiXCR, keeping a single row per CDR3 protein. The profile shows about 14,000 distinct CDR3 sequences, 35% to 55% of them singletons. Donors had localized lung adenocarcinoma, a non-small cell lung cancer. V lost 6 bases and J 5 bases, leaving 12 bases between the germline ends. This CDR3 spans 13 amino acids. CDR1 and CDR2 from the germline V gene are KGHDR and SFDVKD. The TCR was taken from a male donor with lung adenocarcinoma. The CD4 and CD8 labels of this study may be unreliable. Sequences were obtained from CD4+ T cells from the center of a lung tumor. The chain uses TRBV24-1 and TRBJ2-5; no definite D call. CDR3 loop: CATSTPLGETQYF. CDR3 DNA: TGTGCCACCAGTACCCCCTTGGGCGAGACCCAGTACTTC.